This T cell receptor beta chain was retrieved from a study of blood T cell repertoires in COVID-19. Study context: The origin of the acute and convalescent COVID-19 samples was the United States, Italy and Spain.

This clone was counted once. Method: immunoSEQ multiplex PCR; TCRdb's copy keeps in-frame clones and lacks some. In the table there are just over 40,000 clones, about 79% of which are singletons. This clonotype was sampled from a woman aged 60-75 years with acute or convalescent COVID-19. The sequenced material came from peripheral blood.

The CDR3 sequence is CATTGQGYQPQHF. The CDR3 DNA follows: TGCGCCACCACGGGACAGGGATACCAGCCCCAGCATTTT. This rearrangement joins TRBV10-2 to TRBJ1-5; 9 nucleotides agree with TRBD1. Trimming at V came to 10 bases and at J to 7 bases, leaving 8 bases not matched to a gene. Germline V lookup: CDR1 WSHSY, CDR2 SAAADI. The CDR3 is made up of 13 amino acids.